The rows below give T cell receptor beta chains drawn from one sample of a study of CD8+ T cells in alopecia areata. Data came from immunoSEQ multiplex PCR; TCRdb stores just in-frame clones and leaves some out. The sample includes 95,000 to 100,000 clones, just under 60% of them seen just once. The material sequenced was CD8+ T cells sorted from blood, taken around week 55, from a patient treated with tofacitinib. The source is a human donor with alopecia areata. The CDR3 runs from the conserved cysteine through the conserved F or W. D genes are given only for firm matches. Rows give clone size only sometimes, using once, few, many, or a class for an expanded clone.

d_call j_call v_call cdr3_length clone_size cdr3_nt cdr3_aa
TRBD1 TRBJ2-2 TRBV19 14 - TGTGCCAGTAGGGACAGGGAAAACACCGGGGAGCTGTTTTTT CASRDRENTGELFF
TRBD1 TRBJ2-2 TRBV27 15 - TGTGCCAGCAGTCTATCGGGACAGCCGGCCGGGGAGCTGTTTTTT CASSLSGQPAGELFF
- TRBJ2-5 TRBV14 15 - TGTGCCAGCAGCCGCGGGGTGAGGAACACAGAGACCCAGTACTTC CASSRGVRNTETQYF
- TRBJ1-1 TRBV27 15 - TGTGCCAGCAGTTTATCCCGGGCCGGGAACACTGAAGCTTTCTTT CASSLSRAGNTEAFF
- TRBJ2-7 TRBV7-7 14 - TGTGCCAGCAGCCCTGCAGGAGGGGCCTACGAGCAGTACTTC CASSPAGGAYEQYF
TRBD1 TRBJ2-5 TRBV2 13 - TGTGCCAGCCAGGGACAGACTCAAGAGACCCAGTACTTC CASQGQTQETQYF
- TRBJ1-1 TRBV9 11 - TGTGCCAGCAGCGTAGGCCCTGAAGCTTTCTTT CASSVGPEAFF
- TRBJ2-1 TRBV29-1 13 few TGCAGCGTTTTCGAAAGCTCCTACAATGAGCAGTTCTTC CSVFESSYNEQFF
- TRBJ1-2 TRBV4-1 15 - TGCGCCAGCAGCCATAGAACAGGAACAAACTATGGCTACACCTTC CASSHRTGTNYGYTF
- TRBJ2-7 TRBV29-1 12 - TGCAGCGTTTATTATACCACCTACGAGCAGTACTTC CSVYYTTYEQYF
- TRBJ2-1 TRBV15 13 - TGTGCCACCAGCCCTCGGGACTACAATGAGCAGTTCTTC CATSPRDYNEQFF
- TRBJ2-1 TRBV13 14 - TGTGCCAGCAGCCCTGTGAGCGGCGACAATGAGCAGTTCTTC CASSPVSGDNEQFF
- TRBJ1-5 TRBV4-2 17 - TGTGCCAGCAGCCAAGAAAGTGTCGAATATAGCAATCAGCCCCAGCATTTT CASSQESVEYSNQPQHF
- TRBJ2-5 TRBV9 16 - TGTGCCAGCAGCGTAGAGGACAGAGGGGTGGGAGAGACCCAGTACTTC CASSVEDRGVGETQYF
TRBD1 TRBJ2-1 TRBV5-6 14 - TGTGCCAGCAGGGCCGGGACAGGGCTCAATGAGCAGTTCTTC CASRAGTGLNEQFF
- TRBJ2-2 TRBV9 21 few TGTGCCAGCAGCCCTGGGACCTGGCGGGGCCAATCGACTGGGACCCCCGGGGAGCTGTTTTTT CASSPGTWRGQSTGTPGELFF
- TRBJ2-1 TRBV19 12 few TGTGCCAGTAGTATATCAGTCAATGAGCAGTTCTTC CASSISVNEQFF
TRBD1 TRBJ1-2 TRBV10-2 15 - TGCGCCAGCAGTGACTTGACAGGGGGCAACTATGGCTACACCTTC CASSDLTGGNYGYTF
TRBD1 TRBJ1-3 TRBV5-6 16 - TGTGCCAGCAGCTTGGGGACAGGGATGTCTGGAAACACCATATATTTT CASSLGTGMSGNTIYF
TRBD1 TRBJ2-7 TRBV30 15 - TGTGCCTGGAGCCTCGGGACAGGGATCTCCTACGAGCAGTACTTC CAWSLGTGISYEQYF
- TRBJ2-3 TRBV30 12 - TGTGCCTGGAGTCAAAGCACAGATACGCAGTATTTT CAWSQSTDTQYF
TRBD1 TRBJ1-2 TRBV6-5 14 - TGTGCCAGCAGTATCGGACAGGGAGTTGACGGCTACACCTTC CASSIGQGVDGYTF
- TRBJ1-5 TRBV27 13 few TGTGCCAGCAGTTTCGCCTACAATCAGCCCCAGCATTTT CASSFAYNQPQHF
TRBD2 TRBJ2-3 TRBV5-1 15 - TGCGCCAGCAGCTCGCCTAGCGGTAGCACAGATACGCAGTATTTT CASSSPSGSTDTQYF
- TRBJ2-3 TRBV30 16 few TGTGCCTCCCAACCACGGGCGTCGATTAGCACAGATACGCAGTATTTT CASQPRASISTDTQYF
- TRBJ2-5 TRBV5-1 15 - TGCGCCAGCAGCCAAAATAGCGTACCCCAAGAGACCCAGTACTTC CASSQNSVPQETQYF
TRBD1 TRBJ2-7 TRBV4-2 17 few TGTGCCAGCAGCCAAGATTCAGACAGGGTTACATTGGACGAGCAGTACTTC CASSQDSDRVTLDEQYF
- TRBJ1-5 TRBV7-6 14 - TGTGCCAGCAGCTTACGAAAGGGGGTTCAGCCCCAGCATTTT CASSLRKGVQPQHF
- TRBJ1-4 TRBV30 13 - TGTGCCTGCGAGGGGCGAACTAATGAAAAACTGTTTTTT CACEGRTNEKLFF
- TRBJ2-3 TRBV7-7 16 - TGTGCCAGCAGCCGGAGGGAAATAGGCAACACAGATACGCAGTATTTT CASSRREIGNTDTQYF
TRBD2 TRBJ2-3 TRBV15 16 - TGTGCCACCAGCAGAGAGCGGGGGGGCCCGGCAGATACGCAGTATTTT CATSRERGGPADTQYF
- TRBJ1-3 TRBV7-2 14 few TGTGCCAGCAGCTTAGCCTCAACAGGGAGCACCATATATTTT CASSLASTGSTIYF
- TRBJ2-5 TRBV6-6 15 - TGTGCCAGCAGTTACTTGATCCCCGGGCAAGAGACCCAGTACTTC CASSYLIPGQETQYF
- TRBJ2-5 TRBV9 13 - TGTGCCAGCAGCGGTGAGGGACTGGGGACCCAGTACTTC CASSGEGLGTQYF
- TRBJ1-5 TRBV30 14 - TGTGCCTGGAGTCCCGGACATGGGATCCAGCCCCAGCATTTT CAWSPGHGIQPQHF
- TRBJ2-7 TRBV6-1 12 - TGTGCCAGCAGTGAAGACCGCTACGAGCAGTACTTC CASSEDRYEQYF
TRBD1 TRBJ2-7 TRBV15 14 - TGTGCCACCAGCACGGACAGGGGAACCTACGAGCAGTACTTC CATSTDRGTYEQYF
- TRBJ1-6 TRBV5-6 13 - TGTGCCAGCAGCTTGGGCAGGACGCCACCCCTCCACTTT CASSLGRTPPLHF
- TRBJ1-2 TRBV25-1 11 - TGTGCCAGCAGTGTCGGTTATGGCTACACCTTC CASSVGYGYTF
TRBD1 TRBJ1-5 TRBV15 15 - TGTGCCACCAGTAGGGACAGGGGGGCCAATCAGCCCCAGCATTTT CATSRDRGANQPQHF
- TRBJ1-5 TRBV2 14 - TGTGCCAGCAGTGAGGAGCCGAGCAATCAGCCCCAGCATTTT CASSEEPSNQPQHF
- TRBJ1-2 TRBV29-1 15 few TGCAGCGTTTTTTTTAAGGACAGAGGGTATTATGGCTACACCTTC CSVFFKDRGYYGYTF